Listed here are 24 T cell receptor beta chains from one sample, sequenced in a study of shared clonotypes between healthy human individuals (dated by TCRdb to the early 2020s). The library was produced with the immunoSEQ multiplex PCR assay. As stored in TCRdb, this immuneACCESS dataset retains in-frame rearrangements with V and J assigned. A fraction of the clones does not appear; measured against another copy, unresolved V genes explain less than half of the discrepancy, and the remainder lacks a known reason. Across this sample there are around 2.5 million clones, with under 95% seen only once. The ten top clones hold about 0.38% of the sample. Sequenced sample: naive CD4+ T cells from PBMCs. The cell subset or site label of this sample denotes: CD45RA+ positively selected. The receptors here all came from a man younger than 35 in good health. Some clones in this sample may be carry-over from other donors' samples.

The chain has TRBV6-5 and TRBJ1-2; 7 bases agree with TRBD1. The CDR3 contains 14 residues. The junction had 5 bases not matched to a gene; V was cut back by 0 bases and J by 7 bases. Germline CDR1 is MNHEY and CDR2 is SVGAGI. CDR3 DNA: TGTGCCAGCAGTTACTCGAACAGGGGCACTGGCTACACCTTC. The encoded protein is CASSYSNRGTGYTF.

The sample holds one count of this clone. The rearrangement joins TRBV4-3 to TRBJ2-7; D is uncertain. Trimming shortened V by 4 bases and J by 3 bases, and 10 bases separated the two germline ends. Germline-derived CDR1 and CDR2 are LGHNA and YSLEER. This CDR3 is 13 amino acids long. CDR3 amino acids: CASSPERSYEQYF. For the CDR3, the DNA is TGCGCCAGCAGCCCCGAGAGGAGCTACGAGCAGTACTTC.

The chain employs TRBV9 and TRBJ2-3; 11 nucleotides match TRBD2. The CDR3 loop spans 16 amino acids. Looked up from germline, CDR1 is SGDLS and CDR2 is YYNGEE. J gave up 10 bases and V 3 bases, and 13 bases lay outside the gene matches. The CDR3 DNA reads TGTGCCAGCAGCGGAACCGGGACTAGCGGCCCCCGTTCGCAGTATTTT. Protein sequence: CASSGTGTSGPRSQYF.

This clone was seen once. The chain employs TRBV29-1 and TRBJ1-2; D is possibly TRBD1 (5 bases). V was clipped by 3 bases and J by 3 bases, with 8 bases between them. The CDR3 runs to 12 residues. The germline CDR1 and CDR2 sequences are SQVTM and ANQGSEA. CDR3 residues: CSVEGDDYGYTF. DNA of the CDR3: TGCAGCGTTGAGGGGGACGACTATGGCTACACCTTC.

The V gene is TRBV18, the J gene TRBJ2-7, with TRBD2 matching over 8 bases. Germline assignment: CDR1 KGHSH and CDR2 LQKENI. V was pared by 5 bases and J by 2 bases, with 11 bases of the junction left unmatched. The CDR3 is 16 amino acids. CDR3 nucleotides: TGTGCCAGCTCAACAATAGCGGGGAGGGGAACCTACGAGCAGTACTTC. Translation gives CASSTIAGRGTYEQYF.

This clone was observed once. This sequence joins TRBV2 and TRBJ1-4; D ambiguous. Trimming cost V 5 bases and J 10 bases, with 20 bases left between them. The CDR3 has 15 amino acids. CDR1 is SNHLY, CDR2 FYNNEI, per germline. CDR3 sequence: CASSLGLTDLRKLFF. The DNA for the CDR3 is TGTGCCAGCAGTCTAGGGCTTACAGATTTGAGAAAACTGTTTTTT.

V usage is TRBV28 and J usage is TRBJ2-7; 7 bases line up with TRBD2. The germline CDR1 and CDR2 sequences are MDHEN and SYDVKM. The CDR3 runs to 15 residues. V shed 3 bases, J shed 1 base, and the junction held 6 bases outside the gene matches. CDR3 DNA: TGTGCCAGCAGTTTCCCGGGACTACTATCCTACGAGCAGTACTTC. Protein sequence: CASSFPGLLSYEQYF. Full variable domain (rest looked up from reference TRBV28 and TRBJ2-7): DVKVTQSSRYLVKRTGEKVFLECVQDMDHENMFWYRQDPGLGLRLIYFSYDVKMKEKGDIPEGYSVSREKKERFSLILESASTNQTSMYLCASSFPGLLSYEQYFGPGTRLTVT.

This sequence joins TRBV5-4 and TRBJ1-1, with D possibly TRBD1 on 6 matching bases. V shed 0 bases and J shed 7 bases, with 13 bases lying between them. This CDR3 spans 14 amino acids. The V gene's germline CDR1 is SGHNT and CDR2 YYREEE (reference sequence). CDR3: CASSLVPGVVEAFF. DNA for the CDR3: TGTGCCAGCAGCTTGGTTCCAGGGGTGGTTGAAGCTTTCTTT. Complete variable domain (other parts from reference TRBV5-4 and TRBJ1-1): ETGVTQSPTHLIKTRGQQVTLRCSSQSGHNTVSWYQQALGQGPQFIFQYYREEENGRGNFPPRFSGLQFPNYSSELNVNALELDDSALYLCASSLVPGVVEAFFGQGTRLTVV.

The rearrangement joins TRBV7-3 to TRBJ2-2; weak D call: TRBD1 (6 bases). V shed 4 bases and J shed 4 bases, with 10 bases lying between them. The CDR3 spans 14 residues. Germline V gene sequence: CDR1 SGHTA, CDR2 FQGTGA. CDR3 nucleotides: TGTGCCAGCAGCTCGAAAGGGGGCACCGGGGAGCTGTTTTTT. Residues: CASSSKGGTGELFF.

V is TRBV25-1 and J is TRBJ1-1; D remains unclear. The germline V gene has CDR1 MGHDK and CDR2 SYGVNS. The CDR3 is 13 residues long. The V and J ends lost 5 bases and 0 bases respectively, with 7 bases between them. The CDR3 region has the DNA TGTGCCAGCAGTACTACAATGAACACTGAAGCTTTCTTT. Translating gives CASSTTMNTEAFF. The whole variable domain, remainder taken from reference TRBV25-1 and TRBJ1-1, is EADIYQTPRYLVIGTGKKITLECSQTMGHDKMYWYQQDPGMELHLIHYSYGVNSTEKGDLSSESTVSRIRTEHFPLTLESARPSHTSQYLCASSTTMNTEAFFGQGTRLTVV.

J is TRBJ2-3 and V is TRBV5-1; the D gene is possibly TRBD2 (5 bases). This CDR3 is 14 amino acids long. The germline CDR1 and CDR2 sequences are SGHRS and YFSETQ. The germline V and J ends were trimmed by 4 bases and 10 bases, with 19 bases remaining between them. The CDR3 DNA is TGCGCCAGCAGCCCGGACTCCGTCCGGGCGGCGCAGTATTTT. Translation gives CASSPDSVRAAQYF.

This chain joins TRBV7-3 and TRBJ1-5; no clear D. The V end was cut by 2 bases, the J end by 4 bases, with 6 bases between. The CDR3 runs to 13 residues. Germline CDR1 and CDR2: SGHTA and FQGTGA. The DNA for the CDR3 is TGTGCCAGCAGCTTACGGCGGAATCAGCCCCAGCATTTT. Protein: CASSLRRNQPQHF.

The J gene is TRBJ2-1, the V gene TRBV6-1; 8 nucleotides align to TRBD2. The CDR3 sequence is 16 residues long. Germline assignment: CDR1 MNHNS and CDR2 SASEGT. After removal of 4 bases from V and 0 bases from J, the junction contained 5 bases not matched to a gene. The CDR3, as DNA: TGTGCCAGCAGTGGGCAGCGGGGGAGCTCCTACAATGAGCAGTTCTTC. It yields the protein CASSGQRGSSYNEQFF.

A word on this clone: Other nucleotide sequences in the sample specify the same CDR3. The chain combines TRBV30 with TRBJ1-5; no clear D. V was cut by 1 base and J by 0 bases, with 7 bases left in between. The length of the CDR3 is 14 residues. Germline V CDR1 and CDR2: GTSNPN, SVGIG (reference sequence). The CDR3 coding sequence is TGTGCCTGGAGTGGGATTTCTAGCAATCAGCCCCAGCATTTT. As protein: CAWSGISSNQPQHF.

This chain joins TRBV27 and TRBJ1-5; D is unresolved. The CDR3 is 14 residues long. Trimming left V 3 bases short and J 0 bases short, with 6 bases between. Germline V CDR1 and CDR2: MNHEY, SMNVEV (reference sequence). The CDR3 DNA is TGTGCCAGCAGTTTCCGGCTTAGCAATCAGCCCCAGCATTTT. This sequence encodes CASSFRLSNQPQHF.

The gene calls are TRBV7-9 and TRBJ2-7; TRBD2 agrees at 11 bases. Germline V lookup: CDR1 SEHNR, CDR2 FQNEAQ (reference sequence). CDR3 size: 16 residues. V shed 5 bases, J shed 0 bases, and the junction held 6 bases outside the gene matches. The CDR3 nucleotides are TGTGCCAGCAGCCTGCCCGGGACTAGCGGCTCCTACGAGCAGTACTTC. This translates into CASSLPGTSGSYEQYF.

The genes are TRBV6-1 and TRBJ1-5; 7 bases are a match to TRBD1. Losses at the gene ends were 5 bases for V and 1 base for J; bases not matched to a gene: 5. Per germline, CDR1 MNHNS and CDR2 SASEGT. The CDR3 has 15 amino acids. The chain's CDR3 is CASSTLGQSNQPQHF. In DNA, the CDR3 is TGTGCCAGCAGTACCCTGGGACAGAGCAATCAGCCCCAGCATTTT.

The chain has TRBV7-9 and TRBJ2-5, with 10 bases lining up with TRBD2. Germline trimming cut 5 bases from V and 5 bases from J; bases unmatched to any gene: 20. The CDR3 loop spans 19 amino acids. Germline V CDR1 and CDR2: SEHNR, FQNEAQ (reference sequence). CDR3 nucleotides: TGTGCCAGCAGCCCGCACGGACGGCTAGCGGGAGTAGGAGGGGAGACCCAGTACTTC. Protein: CASSPHGRLAGVGGETQYF.

CDR3 coding DNA: TGCGCCAGCAGCATAGGACAGGGCTCCTACGAGCAGTACTTC. Translated, it gives CASSIGQGSYEQYF. J is TRBJ2-7 and V is TRBV5-1; 8 bases match TRBD1. CDR1 and CDR2 (germline): SGHRS, YFSETQ. CDR3 length: 14 amino acids. Trimming cost V 4 bases and J 0 bases; bases outside gene matches: 3.

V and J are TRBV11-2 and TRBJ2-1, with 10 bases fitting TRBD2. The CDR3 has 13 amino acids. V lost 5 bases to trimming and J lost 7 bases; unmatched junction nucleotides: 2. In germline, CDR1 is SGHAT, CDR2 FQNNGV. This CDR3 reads CASSAGLANEQFF. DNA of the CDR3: TGTGCCAGCAGCGCGGGACTAGCGAATGAGCAGTTCTTC.

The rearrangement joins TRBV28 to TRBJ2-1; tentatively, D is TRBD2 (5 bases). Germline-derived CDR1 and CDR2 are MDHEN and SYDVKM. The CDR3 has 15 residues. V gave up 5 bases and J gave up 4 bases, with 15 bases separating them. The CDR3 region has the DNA TGTGCCAGCAGTGGGAACGGGATGGCTTACAATGAGCAGTTCTTC. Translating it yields CASSGNGMAYNEQFF.

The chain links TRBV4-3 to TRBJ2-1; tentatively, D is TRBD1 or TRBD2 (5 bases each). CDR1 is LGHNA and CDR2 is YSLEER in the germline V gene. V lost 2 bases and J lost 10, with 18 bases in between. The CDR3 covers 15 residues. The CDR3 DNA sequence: TGCGCCAGCAGCCAACTAGGGACCGCACCGGGGGAGCAGTTCTTC. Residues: CASSQLGTAPGEQFF.

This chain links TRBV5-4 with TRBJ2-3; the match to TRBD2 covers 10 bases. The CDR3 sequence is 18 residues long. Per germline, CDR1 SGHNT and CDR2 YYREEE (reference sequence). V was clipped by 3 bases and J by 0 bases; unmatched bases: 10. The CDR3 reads CASSSRTSGTFSTDTQYF. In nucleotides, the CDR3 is TGTGCCAGCAGCTCCAGGACTAGCGGCACATTTAGCACAGATACGCAGTATTTT.

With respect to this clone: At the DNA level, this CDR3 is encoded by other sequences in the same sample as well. CDR3 sequence reads: CASSYRGTNTEAFF. CDR3 nucleotides: TGTGCCAGCAGTTACAGGGGTACGAACACTGAAGCTTTCTTT. The V and J genes are TRBV6-6 and TRBJ1-1; weak D call: TRBD1 (5 bases). This CDR3 is 14 amino acids long. CDR1 MNHNY and CDR2 SVGAGI come from the germline V gene (reference sequence). The ends were cut back, 2 bases at V and 1 base at J, with 8 bases in the middle.